This entry describes one T cell receptor beta chain. Per the original methods: How many nucleated cells were present was estimated from reference gene primer amplification. Method: immunoSEQ multiplex PCR; TCRdb's copy keeps in-frame clones and lacks some. The V and J calls and clone size are taken from that table; D and trimming were inferred from the DNA. The sample includes about 25,000 clones, about 83% of them seen just once. The sample originates from a study of blood T cell repertoires in COVID-19. Study as a whole: COVID-19 samples from acute and convalescent phases originated in the United States, Italy and Spain. PBMCs, B-cell-depleted T cells, or T cells provided the cDNA or gDNA that made up the material.

The germline CDR1 and CDR2 sequences are MGHDK and SYGVNS. The CDR3 sequence is 15 residues long. V dropped 1 base and J dropped 6; count of bases not matched to a gene: 8. The clonotype comes from a human donor in a cohort sampled during active COVID-19. The chain links TRBV25-1 to TRBJ2-7; TRBD1 agrees at 8 bases. The source material was peripheral blood. The CDR3, as DNA: TGTGCCAGCAGTGAATCAACAGGGGGGATAGGCGAGCAGTACTTC. Translation: CASSESTGGIGEQYF.